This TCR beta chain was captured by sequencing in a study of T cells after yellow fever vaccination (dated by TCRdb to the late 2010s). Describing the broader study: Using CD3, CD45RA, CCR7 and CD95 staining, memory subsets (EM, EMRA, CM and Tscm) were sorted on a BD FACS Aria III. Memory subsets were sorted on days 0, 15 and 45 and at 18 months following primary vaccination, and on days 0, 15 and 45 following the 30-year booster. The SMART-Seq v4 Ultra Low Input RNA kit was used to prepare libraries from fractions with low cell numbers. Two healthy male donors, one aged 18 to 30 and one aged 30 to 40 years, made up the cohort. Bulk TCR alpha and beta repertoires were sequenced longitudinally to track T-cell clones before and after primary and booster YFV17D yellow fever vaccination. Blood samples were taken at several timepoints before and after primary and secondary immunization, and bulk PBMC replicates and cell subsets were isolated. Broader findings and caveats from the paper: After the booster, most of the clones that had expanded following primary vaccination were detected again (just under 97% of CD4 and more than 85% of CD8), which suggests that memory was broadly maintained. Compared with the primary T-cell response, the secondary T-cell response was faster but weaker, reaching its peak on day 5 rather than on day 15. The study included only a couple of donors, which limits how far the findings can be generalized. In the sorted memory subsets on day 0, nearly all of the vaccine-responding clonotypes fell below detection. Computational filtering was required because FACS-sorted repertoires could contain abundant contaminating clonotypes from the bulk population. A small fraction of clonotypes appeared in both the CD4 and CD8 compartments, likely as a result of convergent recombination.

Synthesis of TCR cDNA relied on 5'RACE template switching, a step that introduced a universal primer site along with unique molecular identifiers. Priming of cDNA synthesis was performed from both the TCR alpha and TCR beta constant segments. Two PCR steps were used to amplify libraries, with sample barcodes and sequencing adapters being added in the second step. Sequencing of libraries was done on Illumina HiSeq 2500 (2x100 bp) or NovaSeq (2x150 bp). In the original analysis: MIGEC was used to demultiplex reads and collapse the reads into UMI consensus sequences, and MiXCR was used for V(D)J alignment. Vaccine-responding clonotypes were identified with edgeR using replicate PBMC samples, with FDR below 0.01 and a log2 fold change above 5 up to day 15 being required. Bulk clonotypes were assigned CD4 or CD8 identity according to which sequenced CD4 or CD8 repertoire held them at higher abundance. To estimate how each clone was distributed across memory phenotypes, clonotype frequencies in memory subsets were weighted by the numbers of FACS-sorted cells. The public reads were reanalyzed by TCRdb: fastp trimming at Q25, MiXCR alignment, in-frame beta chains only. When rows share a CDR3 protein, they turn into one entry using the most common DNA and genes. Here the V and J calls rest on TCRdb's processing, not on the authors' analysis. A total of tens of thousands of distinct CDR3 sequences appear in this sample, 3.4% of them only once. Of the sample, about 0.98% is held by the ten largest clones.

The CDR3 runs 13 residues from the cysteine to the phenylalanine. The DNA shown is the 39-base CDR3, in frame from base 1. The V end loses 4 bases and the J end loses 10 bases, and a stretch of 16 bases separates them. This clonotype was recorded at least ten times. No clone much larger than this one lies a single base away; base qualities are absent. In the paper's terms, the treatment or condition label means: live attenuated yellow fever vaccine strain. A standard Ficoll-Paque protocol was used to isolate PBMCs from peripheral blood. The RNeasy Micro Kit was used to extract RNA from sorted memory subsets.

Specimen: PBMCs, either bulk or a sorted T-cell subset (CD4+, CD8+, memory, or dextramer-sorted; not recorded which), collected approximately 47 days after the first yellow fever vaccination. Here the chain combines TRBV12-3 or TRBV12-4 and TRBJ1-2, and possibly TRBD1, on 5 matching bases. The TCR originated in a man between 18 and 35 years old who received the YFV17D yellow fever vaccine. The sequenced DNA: TGTGCCAGCAGTTGGGGGACGGGGATCGACTACACCTTC. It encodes CASSWGTGIDYTF.